The rows below give T cell receptor beta chains drawn from one sample of a study of siplizumab effects on memory and regulatory T cells. The assay was immunoSEQ multiplex PCR, and TCRdb's table has in-frame clones only and misses some. This repertoire shows 110,000 or so clones, about 91% found once; its top ten account for 0.6% to 0.8%. The material sequenced was Tregs sorted from blood. All receptors derive from a human donor in good health. Both conserved end residues are part of each CDR3. Fields, in order: CDR3 protein, CDR3 DNA, clone size, J gene, V gene, D gene. A D gene is named only where the DNA matches it firmly. Rows give clone size only sometimes, using once, few, many, or a class for an expanded clone.

cdr3_aa: CASSRLNTEAFF
cdr3_nt: TGTGCCAGCTCACGTTTAAACACTGAAGCTTTCTTT
clone_size: .
j_call: TRBJ1-1
v_call: TRBV18
d_call: .

cdr3_aa: CASSPPGVAKNIQYF
cdr3_nt: TGTGCCAGCTCCCCTCCCGGGGTAGCCAAAAACATTCAGTACTTC
clone_size: .
j_call: TRBJ2-4
v_call: TRBV18
d_call: .

cdr3_aa: CASSLGGGPNTGELFF
cdr3_nt: TGTGCCAGCAGCTTAGGTGGGGGGCCGAACACCGGGGAGCTGTTTTTT
clone_size: .
j_call: TRBJ2-2
v_call: TRBV7-3
d_call: .

cdr3_aa: CASSERGTEAFF
cdr3_nt: TGTGCCAGCAGTGAAAGGGGCACTGAAGCTTTCTTT
clone_size: .
j_call: TRBJ1-1
v_call: TRBV25-1
d_call: .

cdr3_aa: CASSSFQLAEETQYF
cdr3_nt: TGTGCCAGCAGTTCCTTCCAATTAGCGGAAGAGACCCAGTACTTC
clone_size: .
j_call: TRBJ2-5
v_call: TRBV6-5
d_call: .

cdr3_aa: CAISERDRELYGYTF
cdr3_nt: TGTGCCATCAGTGAGAGGGACAGGGAATTATATGGCTACACCTTC
clone_size: .
j_call: TRBJ1-2
v_call: TRBV10-3
d_call: TRBD1

cdr3_aa: CASSSKRGLAGDINEQFF
cdr3_nt: TGTGCCAGCAGCTCAAAGCGGGGACTAGCGGGAGATATCAATGAGCAGTTCTTC
clone_size: .
j_call: TRBJ2-1
v_call: TRBV21-1
d_call: .

cdr3_aa: CASSIDGISNQPQHF
cdr3_nt: TGTGCCAGTAGTATAGACGGAATTAGCAATCAGCCCCAGCATTTT
clone_size: .
j_call: TRBJ1-5
v_call: TRBV19
d_call: .

cdr3_aa: CASSEALRGSANTGELFF
cdr3_nt: TGTGCCAGCAGTGAAGCCCTGCGGGGTTCCGCGAACACCGGGGAGCTGTTTTTT
clone_size: .
j_call: TRBJ2-2
v_call: TRBV6-1
d_call: .

cdr3_aa: CASSPQGAGGELFF
cdr3_nt: TGCGCCAGCAGCCCGCAGGGGGCAGGCGGGGAGCTGTTTTTT
clone_size: .
j_call: TRBJ2-2
v_call: TRBV5-1
d_call: TRBD1

cdr3_aa: CASSLGGQQETQYF
cdr3_nt: TGTGCCAGCAGTCTGGGGGGACAGCAAGAGACCCAGTACTTC
clone_size: .
j_call: TRBJ2-5
v_call: TRBV6-6
d_call: .

cdr3_aa: CASSFGQGRSTEAFF
cdr3_nt: TGTGCCAGCAGCTTTGGTCAGGGGAGGTCCACTGAAGCTTTCTTT
clone_size: .
j_call: TRBJ1-1
v_call: TRBV11-1
d_call: .

cdr3_aa: CASSLDGYEQYF
cdr3_nt: TGTGCCAGCAGCTTAGACGGATACGAGCAGTACTTC
clone_size: .
j_call: TRBJ2-7
v_call: TRBV11-3
d_call: .

cdr3_aa: CATSRDQGAYEQYF
cdr3_nt: TGTGCCACCAGCAGGGACCAGGGGGCCTACGAGCAGTACTTC
clone_size: .
j_call: TRBJ2-7
v_call: TRBV15
d_call: TRBD1

cdr3_aa: CASSLNNEQFF
cdr3_nt: TGTGCCAGCAGCTTAAACAATGAGCAGTTCTTC
clone_size: .
j_call: TRBJ2-1
v_call: TRBV7-8
d_call: .

cdr3_aa: CASSEQGYSPLHF
cdr3_nt: TGTGCCAGCAGTGAACAGGGCTACTCACCCCTCCACTTT
clone_size: .
j_call: TRBJ1-6
v_call: TRBV6-1
d_call: .

cdr3_aa: CASRGVLDIQYF
cdr3_nt: TGTGCCTCCCGGGGGGTCCTCGACATTCAGTACTTC
clone_size: .
j_call: TRBJ2-4
v_call: TRBV7-9
d_call: TRBD2

cdr3_aa: CASTGTPNEKLFF
cdr3_nt: TGTGCCAGTACCGGGACACCGAATGAAAAACTGTTTTTT
clone_size: .
j_call: TRBJ1-4
v_call: TRBV11-2
d_call: .

cdr3_aa: CASSFFRTSGRAAGTQYF
cdr3_nt: TGTGCCAGCAGCTTTTTTCGGACTAGCGGGAGGGCCGCGGGAACCCAGTACTTC
clone_size: .
j_call: TRBJ2-5
v_call: TRBV5-4
d_call: TRBD2

cdr3_aa: CASSLGRLAVTDTQYF
cdr3_nt: TGTGCCAGCAGCTTGGGTCGCCTAGCGGTTACAGATACGCAGTATTTT
clone_size: .
j_call: TRBJ2-3
v_call: TRBV5-4
d_call: TRBD2

cdr3_aa: CSVLRGVSNTGELFF
cdr3_nt: TGCAGCGTCCTAAGAGGGGTCTCGAACACCGGGGAGCTGTTTTTT
clone_size: .
j_call: TRBJ2-2
v_call: TRBV29-1
d_call: .

cdr3_aa: CASSGYTGELFF
cdr3_nt: TGTGCCAGCAGCGGATATACCGGGGAGCTGTTTTTT
clone_size: .
j_call: TRBJ2-2
v_call: TRBV9
d_call: .

cdr3_aa: CASRRQGGYNYGYTF
cdr3_nt: TGTGCCAGCAGACGCCAGGGGGGATATAACTATGGCTACACCTTC
clone_size: .
j_call: TRBJ1-2
v_call: TRBV6-5
d_call: TRBD1

cdr3_aa: CASSLGVEGQARF
cdr3_nt: TGTGCCAGCAGCTTGGGGGTAGAGGGCCAAGCAAGATTC
clone_size: once
j_call: TRBJ2-7
v_call: TRBV28
d_call: .

cdr3_aa: CASRGRGATEAFF
cdr3_nt: TGTGCCAGCCGCGGGAGGGGGGCGACTGAAGCTTTCTTT
clone_size: .
j_call: TRBJ1-1
v_call: TRBV6-6
d_call: .

cdr3_aa: CSVEGRANTEAFF
cdr3_nt: TGCAGCGTTGAAGGCAGGGCGAACACTGAAGCTTTCTTT
clone_size: .
j_call: TRBJ1-1
v_call: TRBV29-1
d_call: .

cdr3_aa: CASSLGPRGEKLFF
cdr3_nt: TGTGCCAGCAGTCTAGGCCCAAGAGGGGAAAAACTGTTTTTT
clone_size: .
j_call: TRBJ1-4
v_call: TRBV6-1
d_call: .